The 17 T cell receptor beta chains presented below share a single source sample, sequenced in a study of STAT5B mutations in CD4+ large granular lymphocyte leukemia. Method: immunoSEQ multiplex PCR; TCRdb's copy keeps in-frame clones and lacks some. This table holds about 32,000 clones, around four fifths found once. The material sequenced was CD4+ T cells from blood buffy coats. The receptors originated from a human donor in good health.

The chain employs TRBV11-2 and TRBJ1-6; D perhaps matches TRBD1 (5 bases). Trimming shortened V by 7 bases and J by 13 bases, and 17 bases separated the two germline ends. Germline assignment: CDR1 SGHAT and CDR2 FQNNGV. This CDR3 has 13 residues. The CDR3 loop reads CASTSEQANPLHF. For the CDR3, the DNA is TGTGCCAGCACAAGCGAACAGGCGAACCCCCTCCACTTT.

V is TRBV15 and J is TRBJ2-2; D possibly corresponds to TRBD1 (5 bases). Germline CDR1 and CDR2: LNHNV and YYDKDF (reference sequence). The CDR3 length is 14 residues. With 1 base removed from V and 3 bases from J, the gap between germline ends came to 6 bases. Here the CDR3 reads CATSRVRDTGELFF. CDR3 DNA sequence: TGTGCCACCAGCAGAGTCAGGGACACCGGGGAGCTGTTTTTT. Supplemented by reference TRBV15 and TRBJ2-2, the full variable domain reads DAMVIQNPRYQVTQFGKPVTLSCSQTLNHNVMYWYQQKSSQAPKLLFHYYDKDFNNEADTPDNFQSRRPNTSFCFLDIRSPGLGDTAMYLCATSRVRDTGELFFGEGSRLTVL.

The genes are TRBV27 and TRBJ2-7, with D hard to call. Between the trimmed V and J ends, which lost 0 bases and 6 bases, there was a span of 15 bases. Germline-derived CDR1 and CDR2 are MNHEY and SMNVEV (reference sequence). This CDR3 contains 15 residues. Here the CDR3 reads CASSLSISSIVEQYF. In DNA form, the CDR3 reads TGTGCCAGCAGTTTATCGATCAGTAGCATCGTCGAGCAGTACTTC.

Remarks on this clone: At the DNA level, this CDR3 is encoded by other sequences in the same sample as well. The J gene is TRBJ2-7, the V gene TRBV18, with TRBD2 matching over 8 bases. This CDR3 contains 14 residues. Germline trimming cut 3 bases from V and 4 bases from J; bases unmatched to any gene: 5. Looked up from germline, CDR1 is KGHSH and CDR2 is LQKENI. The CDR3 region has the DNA TGTGCCAGCTCACCGACTAGCGATTCATACGAGCAGTACTTC. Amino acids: CASSPTSDSYEQYF.

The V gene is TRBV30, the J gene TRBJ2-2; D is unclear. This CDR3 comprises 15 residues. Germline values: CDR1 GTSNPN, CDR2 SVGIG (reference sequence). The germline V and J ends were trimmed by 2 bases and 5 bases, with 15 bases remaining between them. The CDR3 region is CAWSFISGRTGELFF. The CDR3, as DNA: TGTGCCTGGAGTTTTATATCCGGAAGGACCGGGGAGCTGTTTTTT.

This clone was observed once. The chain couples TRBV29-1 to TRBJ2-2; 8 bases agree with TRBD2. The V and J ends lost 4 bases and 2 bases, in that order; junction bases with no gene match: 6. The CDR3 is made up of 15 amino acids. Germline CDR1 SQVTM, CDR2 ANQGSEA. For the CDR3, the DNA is TGCAGCGTTGGAAGAGCGGGGGTTAACACCGGGGAGCTGTTTTTT. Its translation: CSVGRAGVNTGELFF.

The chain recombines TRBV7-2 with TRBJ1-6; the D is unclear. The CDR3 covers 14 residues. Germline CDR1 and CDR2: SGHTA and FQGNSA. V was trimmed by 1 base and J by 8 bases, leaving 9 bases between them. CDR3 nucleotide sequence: TGTGCCAGCAGCTTAGGCCGAGGTTATTCACCCCTCCACTTT. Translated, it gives CASSLGRGYSPLHF.

The CDR3 region has the DNA TGTGCCAGCAGCTTAGTGACCGTGGGACTGCAAGGAGGAACAGATACGCAGTATTTT. It translates to CASSLVTVGLQGGTDTQYF. The rearrangement links TRBV11-2 to TRBJ2-3; possibly TRBD2 for D (6 bases). CDR1 and CDR2 from the germline V gene are SGHAT and FQNNGV. CDR3 size: 19 residues. Trimming took 1 base from V and 3 from J, leaving 23 bases between them. The full variable domain, with the rest looked up from reference TRBV11-2 and TRBJ2-3, is EAGVAQSPRYKIIEKRQSVAFWCNPISGHATLYWYQQILGQGPKLLIQFQNNGVVDDSQLPKDRFSAERLKGVDSTLKIQPAKLEDSAVYLCASSLVTVGLQGGTDTQYFGPGTRLTVL.

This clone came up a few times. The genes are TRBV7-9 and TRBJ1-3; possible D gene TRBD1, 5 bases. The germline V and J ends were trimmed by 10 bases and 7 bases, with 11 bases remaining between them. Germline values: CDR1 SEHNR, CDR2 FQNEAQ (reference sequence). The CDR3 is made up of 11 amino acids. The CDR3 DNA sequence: TGTGCCACCTACCAGGGTAACACCATATATTTT. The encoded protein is CATYQGNTIYF.

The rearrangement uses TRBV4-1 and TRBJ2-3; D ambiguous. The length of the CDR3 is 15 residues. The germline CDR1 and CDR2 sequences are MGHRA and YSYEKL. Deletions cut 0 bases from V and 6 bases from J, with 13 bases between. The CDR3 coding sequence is TGCGCCAGCAGCCAAGAAAGCAGGACCTGGGATACGCAGTATTTT. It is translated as CASSQESRTWDTQYF.

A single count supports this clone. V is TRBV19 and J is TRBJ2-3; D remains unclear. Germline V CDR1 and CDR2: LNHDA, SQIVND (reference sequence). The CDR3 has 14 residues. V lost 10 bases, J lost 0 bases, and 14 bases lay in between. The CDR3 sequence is CATTVQSSTDTQYF. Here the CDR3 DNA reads TGTGCCACCACAGTTCAGTCTAGCACAGATACGCAGTATTTT. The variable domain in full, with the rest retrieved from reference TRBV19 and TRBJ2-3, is DGGITQSPKYLFRKEGQNVTLSCEQNLNHDAMYWYRQDPGQGLRLIYYSQIVNDFQKGDIAEGYSVSREKKESFPLTVTSAQKNPTAFYLCATTVQSSTDTQYFGPGTRLTVL.

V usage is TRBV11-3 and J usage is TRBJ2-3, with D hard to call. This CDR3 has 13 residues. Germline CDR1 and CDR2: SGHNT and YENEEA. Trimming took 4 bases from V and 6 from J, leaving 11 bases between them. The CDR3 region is CASSSGEGDTQYF. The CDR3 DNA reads TGTGCCAGCAGCTCAGGAGAAGGCGATACGCAGTATTTT.

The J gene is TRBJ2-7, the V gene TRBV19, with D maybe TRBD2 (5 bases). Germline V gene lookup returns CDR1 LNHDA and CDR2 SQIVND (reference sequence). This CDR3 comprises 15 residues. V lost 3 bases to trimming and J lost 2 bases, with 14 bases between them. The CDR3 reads CASSIREGSTYEQYF. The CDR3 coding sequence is TGTGCCAGTAGTATTCGGGAAGGGTCCACCTACGAGCAGTACTTC.

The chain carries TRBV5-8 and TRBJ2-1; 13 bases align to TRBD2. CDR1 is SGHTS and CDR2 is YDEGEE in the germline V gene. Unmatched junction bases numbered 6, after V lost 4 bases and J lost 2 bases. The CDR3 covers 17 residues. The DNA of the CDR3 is TGTGCCAGCAGCAACCCCGGGACTAGCGGGACCTACAATGAGCAGTTCTTC. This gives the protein CASSNPGTSGTYNEQFF.

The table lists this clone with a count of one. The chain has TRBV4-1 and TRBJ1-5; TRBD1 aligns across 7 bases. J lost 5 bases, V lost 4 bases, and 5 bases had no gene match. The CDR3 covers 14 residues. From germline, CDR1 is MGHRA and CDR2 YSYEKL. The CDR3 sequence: CASSLRQGDQPQHF. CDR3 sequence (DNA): TGCGCCAGCAGCCTGCGACAGGGCGATCAGCCCCAGCATTTT.

CDR3 in DNA: TGCGCCAGCAGCTTGGGCCAGGGGACAGGGCAAGAGACCCAGTACTTC. Its protein product is CASSLGQGTGQETQYF. This chain connects TRBV5-1 to TRBJ2-5; TRBD1 agrees at 9 bases. The V gene's germline CDR1 is SGHRS and CDR2 YFSETQ. The CDR3 is 16 residues long. The V gene end was trimmed by 0 bases and the J gene end by 2 bases; junction bases not matched to a gene: 5.

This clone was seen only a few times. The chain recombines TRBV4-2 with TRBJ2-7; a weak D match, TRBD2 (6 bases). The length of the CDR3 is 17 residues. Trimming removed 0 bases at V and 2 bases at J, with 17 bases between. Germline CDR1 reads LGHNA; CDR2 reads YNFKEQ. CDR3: CASSQERLRGNTYEQYF. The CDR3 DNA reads TGTGCCAGCAGCCAAGAACGTCTGCGGGGAAATACCTACGAGCAGTACTTC.